This TCR beta chain appears in the sequencing data of a study of response to subunit inactivated influenza vaccine (dated by TCRdb to the late 2010s). For the wider study: To follow how T cells responded to a trivalent subunit inactivated influenza vaccine, the researchers relied on deep quantitative profiling of the T cell receptor repertoire.

Points the paper makes about the study in general: The authors proposed that each seasonal influenza vaccination may bring in only a limited number of new T cells.

Receptor amplification or capture employed RT-PCR. This sample was sequenced with an Illumina HiSeq 2500. The raw public reads went through TCRdb reprocessing: fastp at Q25, MiXCR clone calling, in-frame beta chains kept. Rows with one shared CDR3 protein collapse into an entry with the most common genes and DNA. The table for this sample lists hundreds of thousands of distinct CDR3 sequences; around 15% of them were counted only once. 7.5% to 8% of the sample is held by the ten biggest clonotypes. With respect to this clonotype: No antigen is known for it. It has no much larger one-base neighbor in the sample; base qualities were not kept.

The input for sequencing was PBMCs from blood, taken approximately 15 days before vaccination. The clonotype originates from a man between 45 and 60 years old who received an inactivated influenza vaccine. Donor details come from another sample of the same person, matched by shared clones.

Here is the DNA: TGTGCCAGCAATAGCGGGATGAACACTGAAGCTTTCTTT. Translated, it gives CASNSGMNTEAFF. Rearrangement joined TRBV6-6 to TRBJ1-1, with no D gene named confidently. The CDR3 sequence holds 13 residues, the cysteine and phenylalanine included. The kept DNA is CDR3 alone, 39 bases in frame from the first base. V gives up 7 bases and J gives up 0 bases, and the segment between their germline ends measures 9 bases. CDR1 and CDR2 are read off the germline V gene (reference sequence) as MNHNY and SVGAGI.